The following is a T cell receptor beta chain sequence with its context. Its antigen is still unknown. Nothing much larger sits one base from this clone, and base qualities are not available. The sample originates from a study of T cells after posttransplantation cyclophosphamide (dated by TCRdb to the mid-2010s). Background for the entire study: Using TRB sequencing, the study followed how the T cell repertoire reconstituted after myeloablative bone marrow transplantation in which posttransplantation cyclophosphamide served as GVHD prophylaxis. Samples from 35 PTCy-treated patients, along with samples from some 16 of their related bone marrow donors, underwent antigen receptor sequencing. Blood from all 34 PTCy patients who had 1-year posttransplant specimens underwent TRB sequencing. In 3 patients, TRB sequencing was also performed on up to about 3 more blood samples taken 2 to 5.2 years after transplant, and in 4 patients, pretransplant blood was also TRB-sequenced. Because TRA and TRB clonality correlated tightly in 8 to 10 samples, the subsequent TCR analyses were limited to TRB only. Public TRB sequences were queried against a database of over 3,500 sequences associated with responses to pathogens, tumor antigens, self-antigens and alloantigens. The research as a whole found: Across the 45 patients, TRB clonality was highly associated with recipient CMV seropositivity and CMV reactivation, and diversity with PTCy was similar to that in the CNI/methotrexate controls. The TRB repertoires of T cells infiltrating skin or the GI tract showed only limited overlap with the TRB repertoires found in blood. Donor-recipient similarity was low at 1-2 months but increased during the first year, and donor CD8+ memory clones often dominated later blood repertoires.

Viable CD3+CD4+ or CD3+CD8+ cells that were CCR7+CD45RA+CD45RO-CD95-CD27+CD28+ were defined as naive T cells. Related bone marrow donors provided peripheral blood samples on the day of marrow donation. Peripheral blood and bone marrow mononuclear cells were isolated by Ficoll-Hypaque density centrifugation and were cryopreserved. Sorting of CD4+ and CD8+ T cells, including naive and memory subsets, was performed by FACS on a FACSAria II. Genomic DNA was used for TRB sequencing, which was performed with the immunoSEQ assay at survey resolution or with the hsTCRB kit. The authors' analysis ran thus. The immunoSEQ software handled initial read processing, and the LymphoSeq R package was used for repertoire analyses. Clonality was computed as 1 minus normalized Shannon entropy, and a Gini coefficient was also calculated for each TRB dataset. To infer phenotypes in unsorted samples, TRB sequences from sorted subsets of the recipient or donor were mapped onto the unsorted samples of the same recipient. TCRdb obtained this table from immuneACCESS and retained in-frame rearrangements with V and J assigned. These tables miss some clones; where compared with another copy, unresolved V genes account for less than half of the shortfall, and the remainder is unexplained. That table supplies the V and J calls and clone size; D and trimming were determined from the DNA. The sample table lists tens of thousands of clones, approximately 98% of them with a count of one. 0.15% to 0.2% of the sample lies in the top ten.

The CDR3 runs 14 residues from the cysteine to the phenylalanine. Left in the record is the CDR3 DNA by itself, 42 bases read in frame from the first base. The CDR1 and CDR2 encoded by the germline V gene are MDHEN and SYDVKM. The junction carries 7 bases between V and J, which are trimmed by 3 bases and 1 base respectively. The chain links TRBV28 with TRBJ1-3; there is no confident call for the D gene. Sequencing used naive CD4+ T cells sorted from PBMCs. This receptor was obtained from a man between 40 and 49 years old in good health, CMV-negative, and a related stem cell transplant donor. CDR3 loop: CASSLKRSGNTIYF. The DNA is TGTGCCAGCAGTTTGAAGCGGTCTGGAAACACCATATATTTT.